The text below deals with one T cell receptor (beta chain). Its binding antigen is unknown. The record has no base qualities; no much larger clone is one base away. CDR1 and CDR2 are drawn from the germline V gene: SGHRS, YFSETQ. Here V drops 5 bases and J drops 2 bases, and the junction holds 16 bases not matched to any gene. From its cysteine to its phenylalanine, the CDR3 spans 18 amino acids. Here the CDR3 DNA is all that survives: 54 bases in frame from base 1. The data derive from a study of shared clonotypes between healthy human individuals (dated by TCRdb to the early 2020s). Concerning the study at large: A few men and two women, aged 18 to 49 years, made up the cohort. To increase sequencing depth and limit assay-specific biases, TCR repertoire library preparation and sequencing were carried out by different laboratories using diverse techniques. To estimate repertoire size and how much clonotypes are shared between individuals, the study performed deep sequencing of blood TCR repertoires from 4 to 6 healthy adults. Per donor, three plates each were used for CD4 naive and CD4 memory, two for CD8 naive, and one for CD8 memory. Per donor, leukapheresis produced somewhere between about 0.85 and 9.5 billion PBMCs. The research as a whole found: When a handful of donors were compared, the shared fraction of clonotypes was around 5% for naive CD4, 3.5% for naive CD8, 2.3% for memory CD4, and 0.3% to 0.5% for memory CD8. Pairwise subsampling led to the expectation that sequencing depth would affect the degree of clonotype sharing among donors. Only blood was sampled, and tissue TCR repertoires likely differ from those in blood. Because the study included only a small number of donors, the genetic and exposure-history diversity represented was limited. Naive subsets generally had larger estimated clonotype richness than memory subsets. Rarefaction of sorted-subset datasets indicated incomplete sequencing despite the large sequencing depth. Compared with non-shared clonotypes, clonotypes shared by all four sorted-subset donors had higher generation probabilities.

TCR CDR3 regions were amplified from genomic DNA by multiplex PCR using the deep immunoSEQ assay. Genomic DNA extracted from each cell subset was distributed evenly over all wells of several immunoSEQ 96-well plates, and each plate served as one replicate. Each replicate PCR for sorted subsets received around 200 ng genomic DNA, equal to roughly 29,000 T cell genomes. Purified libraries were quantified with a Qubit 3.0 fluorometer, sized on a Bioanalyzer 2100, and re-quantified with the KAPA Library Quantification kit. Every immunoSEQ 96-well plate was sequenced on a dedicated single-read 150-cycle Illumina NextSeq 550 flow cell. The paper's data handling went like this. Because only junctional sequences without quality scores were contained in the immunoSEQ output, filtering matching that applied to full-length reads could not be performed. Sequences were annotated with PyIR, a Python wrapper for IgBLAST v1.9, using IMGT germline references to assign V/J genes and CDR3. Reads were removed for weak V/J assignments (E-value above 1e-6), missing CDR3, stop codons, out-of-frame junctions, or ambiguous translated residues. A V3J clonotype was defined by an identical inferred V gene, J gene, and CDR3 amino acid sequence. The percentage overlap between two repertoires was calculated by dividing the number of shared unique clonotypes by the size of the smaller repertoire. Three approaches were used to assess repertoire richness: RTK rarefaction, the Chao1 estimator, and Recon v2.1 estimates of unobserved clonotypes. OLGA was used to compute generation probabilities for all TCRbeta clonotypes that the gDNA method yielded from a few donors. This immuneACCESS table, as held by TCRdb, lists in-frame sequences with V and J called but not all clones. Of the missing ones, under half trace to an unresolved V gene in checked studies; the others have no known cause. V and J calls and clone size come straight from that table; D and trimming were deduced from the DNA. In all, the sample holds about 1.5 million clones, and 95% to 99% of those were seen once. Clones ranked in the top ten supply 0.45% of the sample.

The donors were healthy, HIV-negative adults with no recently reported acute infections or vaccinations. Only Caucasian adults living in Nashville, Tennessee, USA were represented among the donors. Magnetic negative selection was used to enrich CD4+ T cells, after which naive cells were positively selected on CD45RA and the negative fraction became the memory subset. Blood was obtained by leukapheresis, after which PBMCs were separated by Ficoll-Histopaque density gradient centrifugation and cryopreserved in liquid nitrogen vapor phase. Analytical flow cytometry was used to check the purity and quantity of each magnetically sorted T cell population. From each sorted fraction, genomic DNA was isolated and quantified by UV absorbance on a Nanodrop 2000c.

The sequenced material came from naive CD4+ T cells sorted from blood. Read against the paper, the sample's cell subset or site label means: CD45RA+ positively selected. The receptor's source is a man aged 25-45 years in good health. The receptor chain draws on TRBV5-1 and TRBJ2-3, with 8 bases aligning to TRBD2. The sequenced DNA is TGCGCCAGCAGACCGACCTTTAGCGGGGTAACCTCCACAGATACGCAGTATTTT. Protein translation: CASRPTFSGVTSTDTQYF.